This TCR beta chain was sequenced in a study of early T cells in non-severe SARS-CoV-2 infection (dated by TCRdb to the early 2020s). About the investigation overall: Because TCR sequencing relied on bulk RNA taken from unsorted whole blood, pairing of alpha and beta chains was not possible.

The table lists this clonotype with a few counts. The clone's antigen remains unknown. The input lacks base qualities; no much larger clone sits a single base away. What the research found in general, with its limitations: VDJdb matching was skewed toward anti-spike CD8 responses and likely underestimated virus-specific expansions by missing private and CD4 specificities.

Libraries were built with 5' RACE. Data came from a NextSeq 500. Unique molecular identifiers were attached to individual cDNA molecules in the TCR library protocol so that sequencing error and PCR bias could be corrected. Both TCR alpha and beta chains were sequenced, and tight co-correlation was observed between alpha and beta sequence abundances in each sample. In the authors' own workflow: Decombinator V4 was used to annotate TCR sequences for V gene, J gene and CDR3. Expanded TCRs were defined as changing significantly between any two time points under a Poisson model with p below 0.0001. TCR abundances were normalised to the total number of TCRs sequenced per sample and expressed as counts per million. TRAV1-2 paired with TRAJ12, TRAJ20 or TRAJ33 defined MAIT TCRs, while TRAV10 paired with TRAJ18 defined iNKT TCRs. VDJdb, accessed on 1 November 2021, was searched for TCRs annotated for CMV, EBV and SARS-CoV-2, and TCRs annotated for more than one antigen were excluded. TCRdb redid the processing of the public reads, applying fastp at Q25 and MiXCR, and retained in-frame beta chains. Duplicate CDR3 protein sequences are folded into a single record with the most common DNA and genes. The V and J calls and clone size come from TCRdb's table, not from the authors' own analysis. The sample table holds 85,000 to 90,000 distinct CDR3 sequences, of which roughly 14% were seen once. The ten largest clones capture about 0.58% of the sample.

Including the terminal cysteine and phenylalanine, the CDR3 comprises 16 residues. Only CDR3 DNA is held: 48 bases, read in frame from base 1. Via the germline V gene, CDR1 is SGHRS and CDR2 YFSETQ. Trimming at the junction amounts to 4 bases on V and 0 bases on J, and the germline ends lie 16 bases apart. The study was a case-control design nested within a healthcare worker cohort in London, UK, with weekly nasopharyngeal swab PCR tests and blood sampling. Healthcare workers were recruited during the week of the UK lockdown, between 23 and 31 March 2020, and followed weekly for up to roughly 16 weeks.

Input material: whole blood. The sequence is built from TRBV5-1 and TRBJ2-5, and TRBD1 may be the D gene, going by 6 matching bases. The sequence was obtained from an adult who was a healthcare worker with PCR-confirmed SARS-CoV-2 infection or an uninfected control (not recorded which). The CDR3 corresponds to CASSTKGDRYQETQYF. The nucleotides read TGCGCCAGCAGCACCAAGGGCGACAGGTACCAAGAGACCCAGTACTTC.